This T cell receptor (beta chain) derives from a study of CD8 T cells in Susac syndrome. The germline V gene encodes CDR1 SGDLS and CDR2 YYNGEE. V was pared by 2 bases and J by 0 bases, with 8 bases of the junction left unmatched. The CDR3 totals 18 residues. Reverse transcription of roughly 0.5 to 1 ug RNA used random hexamers. The TCR beta CDR3 was amplified by immunoSEQ multiplex PCR across 54 Vbeta, 13 Jbeta. TCRdb reprocessed the immunoSEQ multiplex PCR reads via MiXCR and lists one record per CDR3 protein. The data show approximately 190,000 distinct CDR3 sequences, more than 90% seen once. This TCR derives from a human donor with Susac syndrome. Sequencing was performed on CD4+ T cells from PBMCs. This chain connects TRBV9 to TRBJ2-1, with 10 bases fitting TRBD2. DNA for the CDR3: TGTGCCAGCAGCGTGGAAGGACTAGCGGATAGCTCCTACAATGAGCAGTTCTTC. Protein sequence: CASSVEGLADSSYNEQFF.